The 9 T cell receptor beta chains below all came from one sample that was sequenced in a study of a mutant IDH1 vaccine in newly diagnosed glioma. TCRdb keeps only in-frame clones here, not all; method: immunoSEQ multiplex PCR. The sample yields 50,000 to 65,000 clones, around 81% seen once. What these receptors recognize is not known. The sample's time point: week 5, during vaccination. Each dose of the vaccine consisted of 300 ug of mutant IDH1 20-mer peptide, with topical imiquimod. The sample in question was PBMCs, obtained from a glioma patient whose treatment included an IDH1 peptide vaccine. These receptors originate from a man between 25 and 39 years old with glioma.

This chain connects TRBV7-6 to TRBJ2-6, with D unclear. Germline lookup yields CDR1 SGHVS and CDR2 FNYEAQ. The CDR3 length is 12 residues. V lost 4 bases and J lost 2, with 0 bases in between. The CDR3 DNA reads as TGTGCCAGCAGCTCTGGGGCCAACGTCCTGACTTTC. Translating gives CASSSGANVLTF.

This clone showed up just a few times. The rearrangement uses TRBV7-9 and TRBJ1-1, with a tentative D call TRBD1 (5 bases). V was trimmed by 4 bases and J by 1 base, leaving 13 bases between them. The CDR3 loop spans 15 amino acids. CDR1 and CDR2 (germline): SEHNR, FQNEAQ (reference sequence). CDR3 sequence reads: CASSSGTSPNTEAFF. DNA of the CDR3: TGTGCCAGCAGCTCGGGGACCTCGCCGAACACTGAAGCTTTCTTT.

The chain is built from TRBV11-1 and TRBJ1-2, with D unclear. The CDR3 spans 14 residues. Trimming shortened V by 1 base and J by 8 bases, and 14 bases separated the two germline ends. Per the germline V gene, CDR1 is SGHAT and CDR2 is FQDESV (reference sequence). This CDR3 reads CASSLVGGSEGYTF. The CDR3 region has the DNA TGTGCCAGCAGCTTAGTGGGAGGCTCGGAGGGCTACACCTTC.

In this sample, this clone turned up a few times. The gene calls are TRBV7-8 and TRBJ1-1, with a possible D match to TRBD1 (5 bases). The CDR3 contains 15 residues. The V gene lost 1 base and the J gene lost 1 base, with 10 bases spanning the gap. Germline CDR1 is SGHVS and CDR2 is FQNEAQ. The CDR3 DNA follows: TGTGCCAGCAGCTTAGAGGTGGGGGAGAACACTGAAGCTTTCTTT. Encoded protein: CASSLEVGENTEAFF.

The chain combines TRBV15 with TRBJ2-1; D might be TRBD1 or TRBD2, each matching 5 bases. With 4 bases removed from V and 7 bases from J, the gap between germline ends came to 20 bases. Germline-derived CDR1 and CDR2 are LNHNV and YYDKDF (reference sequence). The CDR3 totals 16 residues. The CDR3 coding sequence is TGTGCCACCAGCAACATAGGTTGGGACCCGAAAAATGAGCAGTTCTTC. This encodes CATSNIGWDPKNEQFF.

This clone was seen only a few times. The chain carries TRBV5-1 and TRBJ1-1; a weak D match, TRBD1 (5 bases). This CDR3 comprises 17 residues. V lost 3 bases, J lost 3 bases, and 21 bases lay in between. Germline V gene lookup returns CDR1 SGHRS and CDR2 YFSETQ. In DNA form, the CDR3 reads TGCGCCAGCAGCTCCGCGGGAGGGGTTGAGTGGGACACTGAAGCTTTCTTT. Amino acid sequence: CASSSAGGVEWDTEAFF.

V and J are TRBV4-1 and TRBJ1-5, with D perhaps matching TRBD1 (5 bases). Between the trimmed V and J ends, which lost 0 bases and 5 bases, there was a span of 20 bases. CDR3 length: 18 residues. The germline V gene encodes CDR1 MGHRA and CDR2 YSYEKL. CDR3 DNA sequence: TGCGCCAGCAGCCAAGATATTACGCGGGGCGGGGTGCATCAGCCCCAGCATTTT. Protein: CASSQDITRGGVHQPQHF.

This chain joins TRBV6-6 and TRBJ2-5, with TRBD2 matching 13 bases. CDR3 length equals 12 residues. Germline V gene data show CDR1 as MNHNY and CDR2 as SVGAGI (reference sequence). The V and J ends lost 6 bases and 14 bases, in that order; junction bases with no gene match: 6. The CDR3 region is CASSPGLAGAYF. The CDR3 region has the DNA TGTGCCAGCAGCCCCGGACTAGCGGGGGCTTACTTC.

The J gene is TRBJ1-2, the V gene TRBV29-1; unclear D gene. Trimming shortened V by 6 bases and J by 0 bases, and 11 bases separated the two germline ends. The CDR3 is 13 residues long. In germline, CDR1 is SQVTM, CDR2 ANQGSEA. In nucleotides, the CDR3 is TGCAGCGTACAGCCACACTCTAACTATGGCTACACCTTC. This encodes CSVQPHSNYGYTF.